The next 29 T cell receptor beta chains were all read from a single sample in a study of blood T cells in healthy people across ages. The use of a sample-barcoded 5' primer and a J-beta primer mix characterized a second PCR of roughly 6 to 11 cycles. TCRdb passed the 5' RACE reads through MiXCR, listing each CDR3 protein once. This table holds roughly 1.6 million distinct CDR3 sequences, about 32% found once. Sample: blood. These receptors originate from a woman aged 25 to 39 in good health.

A single count supports this clonotype. The conserved phenylalanine or tryptophan normally closing the CDR3 is absent here, so this likely arose from a read error. The chain has TRBV20-1 and TRBJ2-5, with TRBD2 as a possible D gene (6 bases). The CDR3 length is 14 residues. The V and J ends lost 2 bases and 2 bases respectively, with 12 bases between them. Per the germline V gene, CDR1 is DFQATT and CDR2 is SNEGSKA (reference sequence). CDR3 amino acids: CSARSAGRQETQYV. The DNA of the CDR3 is TGCAGTGCTAGAAGCGCGGGGCGTCAAGAGACCCAGTACGTC.

The chain joins TRBV18 to TRBJ1-1; a weak D match, TRBD1 (5 bases). Trimming stripped 6 bases from V and 6 bases from J, with 11 bases between. Germline V gene data show CDR1 as KGHSH and CDR2 as LQKENI. The length of the CDR3 is 12 residues. The CDR3 DNA is TGTGCCAGCTCCCCAGTGGGGGCTGAAGCTTTCTTT. It translates to CASSPVGAEAFF.

The gene calls are TRBV10-3 and TRBJ1-2, with D possibly being TRBD1 (5 bases). This CDR3 is 13 amino acids long. Germline CDR1 ENHRY, CDR2 SYGVKD. V was shortened by 2 bases and J by 6 bases, with 10 bases between the two germline ends. The DNA of the CDR3 is TGTGCCATCAGTGAGAGGAGCAGGGATGGCTACACCTTC. Protein sequence: CAISERSRDGYTF.

The chain carries TRBV6-1 and TRBJ1-1; D gene uncertain. The V gene's germline CDR1 is MNHNS and CDR2 SASEGT. The CDR3 length is 13 residues. V shed 8 bases and J shed 0 bases, with 10 bases lying between them. The CDR3 sequence: CASFSALNTEAFF. CDR3 DNA: TGTGCCAGCTTTTCGGCTCTGAACACTGAAGCTTTCTTT.

V gene TRBV9 combines with J gene TRBJ2-3, with D unresolved. V lost 0 bases to trimming and J lost 6 bases, with 11 bases between them. The CDR3 has 14 amino acids. Germline V gene lookup returns CDR1 SGDLS and CDR2 YYNGEE. DNA of the CDR3: TGTGCCAGCAGCGTAGAGCCGAGGTCGGATACGCAGTATTTT. It codes for CASSVEPRSDTQYF.

The table lists this clonotype with a few counts. The chain employs TRBV2 and TRBJ2-2, with 9 bases identical to TRBD2. The germline gives CDR1 SNHLY, CDR2 FYNNEI. J gave up 1 base and V 6 bases, and 3 bases lay outside the gene matches. This CDR3 has 15 residues. The DNA for the CDR3 is TGTGCCAGCAGGGCGACTAGCGGGAACACCGGGGAGCTGTTTTTT. Translated, it gives CASRATSGNTGELFF.

This clonotype was counted between two and nine times. The chain carries TRBV19 and TRBJ2-1; 9 bases align to TRBD2. With V trimmed by 5 bases and J by 0 bases, 8 bases remained unmatched. Per the germline V gene, CDR1 is LNHDA and CDR2 is SQIVND (reference sequence). The CDR3 consists of 17 residues. The CDR3 nucleotides read TGTGCCAGTAGTTCCCAGACTAGCGGACTCTCCTACAATGAGCAGTTCTTC. Its protein is CASSSQTSGLSYNEQFF.

As for this clonotype: A read error may explain this, as a much larger clone is one base away. This CDR3 reads CASSQVADTQHF. In nucleotides, the CDR3 is TGTGCCAGCAGCCAAGTGGCAGATACGCAGCATTTT. The chain couples TRBV3-1 to TRBJ2-3; no definite D call. The tail of the sequence fits TRBJ1-5 better, so the J call may be wrong. The germline gives CDR1 LGHDT, CDR2 YNNKEL (reference sequence). CDR3 length: 12 residues.

V usage is TRBV20-1 and J usage is TRBJ2-5, with 10 bases fitting TRBD2. The germline gives CDR1 DFQATT, CDR2 SNEGSKA (reference sequence). This CDR3 spans 16 amino acids. Trimming removed 2 bases from V and 4 bases from J; junction bases left unmatched: 10. The CDR3 DNA follows: TGCAGTGCTAGAAGCGCTAGCGGGGGAGCGGGAGAGACCCAGTACTTC. Its protein is CSARSASGGAGETQYF.

This chain connects TRBV18 to TRBJ1-6; no reliable D call. Trimming stripped 6 bases from V and 5 bases from J, with 14 bases between. This CDR3 contains 15 residues. Germline V gives CDR1 KGHSH, CDR2 LQKENI. CDR3 nucleotide sequence: TGTGCCAGCTCCTTCCAGCAGGCCGATAATTCACCCCTCCACTTT. Protein product: CASSFQQADNSPLHF.

The chain joins TRBV30 to TRBJ1-5; no clear D gene. Germline-derived CDR1 and CDR2 are GTSNPN and SVGIG (reference sequence). V lost 0 bases and J lost 7, with 4 bases in between. The CDR3 extends over 11 amino acids. The CDR3 DNA is TGTGCCTGGAGTGTGGGCCAGCCCCAGCATTTT. Translating gives CAWSVGQPQHF.

The genes are TRBV6-1 and TRBJ2-7; D ambiguous. The V and J ends lost 3 bases and 2 bases respectively, with 11 bases between them. Per the germline V gene, CDR1 is MNHNS and CDR2 is SASEGT. The CDR3 is 14 amino acids. The CDR3 sequence: CASSDWPDTYEQYF. CDR3 sequence (DNA): TGTGCCAGCAGTGACTGGCCAGACACCTACGAGCAGTACTTC.

This clonotype was seen more than once but under ten times. The V and J genes are TRBV20-1 and TRBJ1-2; D is perhaps TRBD1 (5 bases). V lost 6 bases and J lost 3, with 17 bases in between. The CDR3 consists of 14 residues. Per the germline V gene, CDR1 is DFQATT and CDR2 is SNEGSKA (reference sequence). CDR3 sequence (DNA): TGCAGTGCGTACAGGATCGGACCTGACTATGGCTACACCTTC. Amino acid sequence: CSAYRIGPDYGYTF.

At least ten counts were recorded for this clonotype. Here the CDR3 DNA reads TGTGCCAGCAGCCAAGTTATCGGCTCTGGGGCCAACGTCCTGACTTTC. It is translated as CASSQVIGSGANVLTF. This chain connects TRBV3-1 to TRBJ2-6; no definite D call. This CDR3 comprises 16 residues. Trimming removed 1 base at V and 0 bases at J, with 7 bases between. Germline V gives CDR1 LGHDT, CDR2 YNNKEL (reference sequence).

This clonotype came up a few times. The CDR3 spells CASSRQGTNNEKLFF. The CDR3 DNA follows: TGTGCCAGCAGCAGACAGGGTACGAACAATGAAAAACTGTTTTTT. This sequence joins TRBV7-2 and TRBJ1-4, with TRBD1 matching 7 bases. Germline assignment: CDR1 SGHTA and CDR2 FQGNSA. Trimming removed 5 bases from V and 5 bases from J; junction bases left unmatched: 8. This CDR3 spans 15 amino acids.

In the case of this clonotype: A much more abundant neighbour one base away suggests this may be a read error. The chain joins TRBV6-1 to TRBJ2-3, with a possible D match to TRBD2 (5 bases). V lost 5 bases and J 4 bases, leaving 13 bases between the germline ends. This CDR3 has 14 residues. Germline CDR1 MNHNS, CDR2 SASEGT. Here the CDR3 DNA reads TGTGCCAGCAGTAGCCAAGGCGGGTCAGATACGCAGTATTTT. Translated, it gives CASSSQGGSDTQYF.

This clonotype was seen only a few times. The chain combines TRBV7-2 with TRBJ2-7; TRBD2 aligns across 9 bases. Germline V lookup: CDR1 SGHTA, CDR2 FQGNSA. The trim removed 3 bases at V and 4 bases at J, leaving 7 bases unmatched. The length of the CDR3 is 15 residues. The CDR3 spells CASSFSWTSVYEQYF. As DNA, the CDR3 is TGTGCCAGCAGCTTTTCCTGGACTAGCGTGTACGAGCAGTACTTC. Full variable domain (remainder filled in from reference TRBV7-2 and TRBJ2-7): GAGVSQSPSNKVTEKGKDVELRCDPISGHTALYWYRQSLGQGLEFLIYFQGNSAPDKSGLPSDRFSAERTGGSVSTLTIQRTQQEDSAVYLCASSFSWTSVYEQYFGPGTRLTVT.

Note on this clonotype: A read error may explain this, as a much larger clone is one base away. This rearrangement joins TRBV20-1 to TRBJ2-7, with D perhaps assigned TRBD1 or TRBD2 (5 bases each). Deletions cut 8 bases from V and 0 bases from J, with 8 bases between. The CDR3 loop spans 11 amino acids. CDR1 and CDR2 (germline): DFQATT, SNEGSKA (reference sequence). As DNA, the CDR3 is TGCAGTCAGAGGGGCTCCTACGAGCAGTACTTC. Translating it yields CSQRGSYEQYF.

In its sample, this clonotype was seen a few times. J is TRBJ2-7 and V is TRBV4-1; D is possibly TRBD1 (5 bases). There are 17 residues in the CDR3. The germline CDR1 and CDR2 sequences are MGHRA and YSYEKL. V lost 1 base and J 1 base, leaving 17 bases between the germline ends. CDR3 nucleotides: TGCGCCAGCAGCCAAGGTTTCGACAGTAAATTATCCTACGAGCAGTACTTC. Encoded protein: CASSQGFDSKLSYEQYF.

In its sample, this clonotype was seen a few times. This rearrangement joins TRBV20-1 to TRBJ1-2; a possible D gene is TRBD1 (6 bases). V lost 6 bases and J lost 4, with 15 bases in between. The CDR3 spans 13 residues. Germline CDR1 is DFQATT and CDR2 is SNEGSKA (reference sequence). The CDR3 loop reads CSAPRGGGYGYTF. The CDR3, as DNA: TGCAGTGCCCCGAGAGGGGGTGGCTATGGCTACACCTTC.

The sample holds a few counts of this clonotype. The rearrangement joins TRBV11-2 to TRBJ2-1, with 9 bases lining up with TRBD2. J was trimmed by 3 bases and V by 5 bases; bases with no gene match: 8. CDR1 is SGHAT, CDR2 FQNNGV, per germline. This CDR3 comprises 16 residues. Here the CDR3 DNA reads TGTGCCAGCAGCATAAGGACAGCGGGGGGCTACAATGAGCAGTTCTTC. It codes for CASSIRTAGGYNEQFF.

This clonotype has a handful of counts. The chain combines TRBV12-3 or TRBV12-4 with TRBJ1-2; D is undetermined. V lost 1 base, J lost 1 base, and 13 bases lay in between. The CDR3 has 16 residues. In DNA, the CDR3 is TGTGCCAGCAGTTTAGGAGAGGGCCTACTTAACTATGGCTACACCTTC. Amino acid sequence: CASSLGEGLLNYGYTF.

A few counts support this clonotype. The chain has TRBV20-1 and TRBJ2-7; possible D gene TRBD2, 5 bases. CDR1 and CDR2 (germline): DFQATT, SNEGSKA (reference sequence). V gave up 6 bases and J gave up 0 bases, with 12 bases separating them. The CDR3 extends over 13 amino acids. In nucleotides, the CDR3 is TGCAGTGCCGGGGAAGTACACTCCTACGAGCAGTACTTC. This encodes CSAGEVHSYEQYF.

This clonotype was counted a few times. The rearrangement joins TRBV30 to TRBJ2-7; D is ambiguous. Trimming took off 2 bases at V and 4 bases at J, with 6 bases between the two ends. The CDR3 runs 11 residues. Looked up from germline, CDR1 is GTSNPN and CDR2 is SVGIG (reference sequence). CDR3 region: CAWSSAYEQYF. As DNA, the CDR3 is TGTGCCTGGAGTAGTGCTTACGAGCAGTACTTC.

In its sample, this clonotype was seen a few times. The rearrangement uses TRBV28 and TRBJ2-2, with 9 bases that match TRBD1. J lost 5 bases, V lost 3 bases, and 7 bases had no gene match. The CDR3 contains 16 residues. Germline V gives CDR1 MDHEN, CDR2 SYDVKM. CDR3 amino acids: CASSFGDRVDTGELFF. The CDR3 nucleotides are TGTGCCAGCAGTTTCGGGGACAGGGTGGATACCGGGGAGCTGTTTTTT.

The sample holds a few counts of this clonotype. V gene TRBV4-1 combines with J gene TRBJ2-3; D not certain. V lost 7 bases to trimming and J lost 1 base, with 15 bases between them. The CDR3 spans 15 residues. The germline V gene encodes CDR1 MGHRA and CDR2 YSYEKL. CDR3 DNA sequence: TGCGCCAGCACGCTCGCTTTGGGCCGCACAGATACGCAGTATTTT. Protein: CASTLALGRTDTQYF.

This clonotype was seen a few times. This chain joins TRBV5-1 and TRBJ2-3, with a possible D match to TRBD2 (6 bases). V was pared by 5 bases and J by 4 bases, with 14 bases between. The CDR3 covers 14 residues. The germline CDR1 and CDR2 sequences are SGHRS and YFSETQ. The chain's CDR3 is CASSFGPSADTQYF. CDR3 DNA sequence: TGCGCCAGCAGTTTCGGGCCTAGCGCAGATACGCAGTATTTT.

This clonotype came up a few times. This chain links TRBV10-3 with TRBJ2-3; possibly TRBD1 or TRBD2 for D (6 bases each). V lost 0 bases, J lost 0 bases, and 13 bases lay in between. Germline CDR1 reads ENHRY; CDR2 reads SYGVKD. The CDR3 has 17 amino acids. The CDR3 DNA reads TGTGCCATCAGTGAGTCTTGGGGGGCCGCTAGCACAGATACGCAGTATTTT. This codes for CAISESWGAASTDTQYF.

V gene TRBV28 combines with J gene TRBJ2-7, with 9 nucleotides matching TRBD2. The CDR3 loop spans 16 amino acids. Germline CDR1 and CDR2: MDHEN and SYDVKM. V trimming: 6 bases; J trimming: 3 bases; junction bases outside the gene matches: 12. In DNA, the CDR3 is TGTGCCAGCAGCCCAAATGGGCTAGCGGGATACTACGAGCAGTACTTC. It codes for CASSPNGLAGYYEQYF.